This TCR beta chain was found in a study of CD8 T cells in ankylosing spondylitis. Findings and limits, study-wide: Reported data indicate significant enrichment of disease-linked clones within matched ankylosing spondylitis synovial fluid. Disease-associated clones were CD8+ and fairly uncommon in peripheral blood. In the blood and synovial fluid of reactive arthritis, some motif variants had been previously reported. A motif in TCR beta, a set of under ten highly homologous variants, appeared characteristic of ankylosing spondylitis blood.

This CDR3 spans 15 amino acids. Germline CDR1 is SGHRS and CDR2 is YFSETQ. V dropped 2 bases and J dropped 0 bases, with 9 bases sitting between them. Making use of molecular barcodes, quantitative 5'-RACE generated TCR beta libraries. MiXCR, applied by TCRdb to the 5' RACE reads, yields one record per CDR3 protein. This sample has 750,000 to 850,000 distinct CDR3 sequences, with 10% to 15% found just once. Points on this clonotype: Its target is not known.

Sequencing was done on a sample of blood, either unsorted or a sorted T cell fraction (not recorded which). The chain recombines TRBV5-1 with TRBJ2-1; D is perhaps TRBD2 (5 bases). The sequence was collected from a male donor with ankylosing spondylitis. DNA for the CDR3: TGCGCCAGCAGCTTTGTTCTAGCCTCCTACAATGAGCAGTTCTTC. Translation: CASSFVLASYNEQFF.